This T cell receptor beta chain was retrieved from a study of shared clonotypes between healthy human individuals. General observations from the study: Limited genetic and exposure-history diversity came from having few donors. Sampling covered blood only; tissue repertoires likely differ.

Produced via immunoSEQ multiplex PCR; TCRdb's table is partial and in-frame only. In the table there are 2 million to 2.5 million clones, approximately 96% of which are singletons. Remarks on this clone: Antigen specificity is unknown.

The sequenced sample was naive CD4+ T cells sorted from blood. Subset defined: CD45RA+ positively selected. This clonotype was sampled from a man aged 18 to 35 in good health.

The CDR3 DNA follows: TGTGCCAGCAGTGAAACGACAGGGCTCGAGCAGTACTTC. Protein: CASSETTGLEQYF. This chain connects TRBV2 to TRBJ2-7; TRBD1 agrees at 7 bases. Germline V gene lookup returns CDR1 SNHLY and CDR2 FYNNEI. The CDR3 extends over 13 amino acids. With V trimmed by 2 bases and J by 6 bases, 4 bases remained unmatched.